What follows describes a single TCR beta chain. The record originates from a study of T cell changes during pregnancy in multiple sclerosis. The germline gives CDR1 SEHNR, CDR2 FQNEAQ (reference sequence). V shed 10 bases and J shed 6 bases, with 16 bases lying between them. The length of the CDR3 is 12 residues. Libraries were prepared by immunoSEQ multiplex PCR; TCRdb keeps only in-frame clonotypes and omits some of them. This table has fewer than 70,000 clones, 80% to 90% appearing once. The material sequenced was peripheral blood from another person, used as feeder cells. The chain employs TRBV7-9 and TRBJ2-7, with unresolved D. This sequence originates from a human donor whose cells served as feeder cells for cultures in a pregnancy study. CDR3 sequence reads: CATDEPMGEQYF. The CDR3, as DNA: TGTGCCACAGACGAACCTATGGGCGAGCAGTACTTC.